These 30 T cell receptor beta chains were all obtained from the same sample, sequenced in a study of cytomegalovirus exposure and HLA in healthy donors. The PCR made use of 60 Vbeta and 13 Jbeta primers. The data were produced by immunoSEQ multiplex PCR, yet TCRdb's version contains in-frame clones alone and is incomplete. The sample has fewer than 70,000 clones; about four fifths are singletons. Sequencing used PBMCs. The source is a woman in her thirties or forties in good health and CMV-seronegative.

J is TRBJ1-1 and V is TRBV4-3, with 8 bases lining up with TRBD1. V shed 0 bases and J 4 bases; nucleotides not matched to a gene: 10. This CDR3 is built from 17 residues. Germline loops: CDR1 LGHNA, CDR2 YSLEER. The CDR3 sequence is CASSQDRTGWMSTEAFF. CDR3 DNA sequence: TGCGCCAGCAGCCAAGATCGGACAGGGTGGATGAGCACTGAAGCTTTCTTT.

The gene calls are TRBV6-5 and TRBJ2-7, with 9 bases lining up with TRBD2. The CDR3 has 15 residues. The V and J ends lost 6 bases and 0 bases, in that order; junction bases with no gene match: 6. Looked up from germline, CDR1 is MNHEY and CDR2 is SVGAGI. In DNA form, the CDR3 reads TGTGCCAGCAGCCGGACTAGCGACCCCTCCTACGAGCAGTACTTC. Protein product: CASSRTSDPSYEQYF.

This clone was seen more than once but under ten times. The genes are TRBV5-5 and TRBJ2-2, with TRBD1 identical over 9 bases. This CDR3 has 17 amino acids. Looked up from germline, CDR1 is SGHKS and CDR2 is YYEKEE (reference sequence). The ends lost 0 bases at V and 4 bases at J; junction bases unmatched: 7. The DNA of the CDR3 is TGTGCCAGCAGCTTGGGTAACAACAGGGGGCTCACCGGGGAGCTGTTTTTT. Translation: CASSLGNNRGLTGELFF.

The CDR3 bases are TGTGCCAGCACCTTTGGACAGGGGATCCAAGAGACCCAGTACTTC. Translating gives CASTFGQGIQETQYF. The rearrangement joins TRBV9 to TRBJ2-5, with 9 bases that match TRBD1. V shed 6 bases, J shed 1 base, and the junction held 7 bases outside the gene matches. CDR1 is SGDLS, CDR2 YYNGEE, per germline. This CDR3 region has 15 residues.

The gene calls are TRBV10-3 and TRBJ2-7; 14 bases align to TRBD2. The germline CDR1 and CDR2 sequences are ENHRY and SYGVKD. The V and J ends lost 4 bases and 0 bases, in that order; junction bases with no gene match: 2. The CDR3 has 16 residues. CDR3 DNA: TGTGCCATCAGTGGGACTAGCGGGGGGAGCTCCTACGAGCAGTACTTC. It translates to CAISGTSGGSSYEQYF.

The chain carries TRBV28 and TRBJ2-5; 8 bases align to TRBD2. The junction had 21 bases not matched to a gene; V was cut back by 4 bases and J by 5 bases. CDR3 length: 19 residues. Looked up from germline, CDR1 is MDHEN and CDR2 is SYDVKM. The CDR3 DNA sequence: TGTGCCAGCAGTTCGGCCTGGCTAACTAGCGGAACCCTCCGGGAGACCCAGTACTTC. Amino acids: CASSSAWLTSGTLRETQYF. Combining the CDR3 with reference TRBV28 and TRBJ2-5 gives the whole variable domain DVKVTQSSRYLVKRTGEKVFLECVQDMDHENMFWYRQDPGLGLRLIYFSYDVKMKEKGDIPEGYSVSREKKERFSLILESASTNQTSMYLCASSSAWLTSGTLRETQYFGPGTRLLVL.

The chain uses TRBV18 and TRBJ1-5, with 11 bases aligning to TRBD1. Per the germline V gene, CDR1 is KGHSH and CDR2 is LQKENI. The length of the CDR3 is 20 residues. With V trimmed by 3 bases and J by 0 bases, 13 bases remained unmatched. CDR3 sequence (DNA): TGTGCCAGCTCACCGGGTTTACAGGACAGGGGGCTTTATAGCAATCAGCCCCAGCATTTT. Protein product: CASSPGLQDRGLYSNQPQHF.

The chain is built from TRBV7-9 and TRBJ2-3, with 7 bases identical to TRBD2. The V and J ends lost 5 bases and 0 bases, in that order; junction bases with no gene match: 5. The CDR3 has 15 amino acids. CDR1 SEHNR and CDR2 FQNEAQ come from the germline V gene (reference sequence). The CDR3 sequence: CASSLVGRSTDTQYF. The CDR3 DNA follows: TGTGCCAGCAGCCTAGTCGGGAGGAGCACAGATACGCAGTATTTT.

The gene calls are TRBV5-4 and TRBJ2-7; a weak D match, TRBD2 (5 bases). CDR1 and CDR2 from the germline V gene are SGHNT and YYREEE (reference sequence). The V end lost 6 bases, the J end lost 1 base, and 11 bases lay between the germline ends. This CDR3 is 13 amino acids long. As DNA, the CDR3 is TGTGCCAGCAAGAGGGAGAGTTCCTACGAGCAGTACTTC. It is translated as CASKRESSYEQYF.

This chain joins TRBV5-1 and TRBJ2-5; 13 bases agree with TRBD2. V shed 4 bases, J shed 1 base, and the junction held 13 bases outside the gene matches. The CDR3 sequence is 19 residues long. The germline CDR1 and CDR2 sequences are SGHRS and YFSETQ. CDR3 nucleotides: TGCGCCAGCAGCCACGGGACTAGCGGGAATACAGCACGCCAAGAGACCCAGTACTTC. It codes for CASSHGTSGNTARQETQYF.

The chain recombines TRBV6-5 with TRBJ2-2; D may be TRBD1 (6 bases). Germline V gene data show CDR1 as MNHEY and CDR2 as SVGAGI. This CDR3 has 15 amino acids. Trimming cost V 6 bases and J 6 bases, with 17 bases left between them. The CDR3 sequence: CASSPLTGRAGELFF. CDR3 nucleotide sequence: TGTGCCAGCAGCCCCTTGACAGGAAGAGCCGGGGAGCTGTTTTTT.

V and J are TRBV19 and TRBJ1-5; maybe TRBD1 (5 bases). Trimming removed 3 bases at V and 9 bases at J, with 9 bases between. The length of the CDR3 is 12 residues. Germline V gene lookup returns CDR1 LNHDA and CDR2 SQIVND (reference sequence). The chain's CDR3 is CASSMQGGPQHF. In nucleotides, the CDR3 is TGTGCCAGTAGTATGCAGGGAGGGCCCCAGCATTTT.

The gene calls are TRBV7-3 and TRBJ2-1; 8 bases agree with TRBD2. CDR3 length: 13 residues. Germline V CDR1 and CDR2: SGHTA, FQGTGA. The junction had 4 bases not matched to a gene; V was cut back by 6 bases and J by 6 bases. The CDR3 is CASSLSGGNEQFF. DNA for the CDR3: TGTGCCAGCAGTTTGAGCGGGGGCAATGAGCAGTTCTTC.

The J gene is TRBJ2-1, the V gene TRBV5-1; a possible D gene is TRBD1 (6 bases). This CDR3 has 15 amino acids. Trimming left V 0 bases short and J 0 bases short, with 7 bases between. Germline CDR1 and CDR2: SGHRS and YFSETQ. CDR3 nucleotide sequence: TGCGCCAGCAGCTTGGGAGGGGGCTCCTACAATGAGCAGTTCTTC. Its protein is CASSLGGGSYNEQFF.

This clone was found once. V is TRBV6-1 and J is TRBJ2-7, with 7 bases lining up with TRBD1. V was clipped by 4 bases and J by 3 bases; unmatched bases: 12. There are 16 residues in the CDR3. Germline V gene data show CDR1 as MNHNS and CDR2 as SASEGT. CDR3: CASSAKPLTGYYEQYF. CDR3 bases: TGTGCCAGCAGTGCTAAACCCCTGACAGGGTACTACGAGCAGTACTTC.

The rearrangement joins TRBV9 to TRBJ2-1; 7 positions match TRBD2. CDR3 length: 17 amino acids. The trim removed 1 base at V and 0 bases at J, leaving 7 bases unmatched. CDR1 and CDR2 from the germline V gene are SGDLS and YYNGEE. CDR3 region: CASSVLSGPYSYNEQFF. CDR3 DNA sequence: TGTGCCAGCAGCGTACTTAGCGGGCCCTACTCCTACAATGAGCAGTTCTTC.

The V and J genes are TRBV5-4 and TRBJ2-7, with TRBD2 matching over 10 bases. The CDR3 has 14 residues. Germline assignment: CDR1 SGHNT and CDR2 YYREEE (reference sequence). V trimming: 4 bases; J trimming: 3 bases; junction bases outside the gene matches: 4. The CDR3 DNA reads TGTGCCAGCAGCCCAGCGGGAGGGTACTACGAGCAGTACTTC. Its translation is CASSPAGGYYEQYF.

The rearrangement joins TRBV2 to TRBJ1-1; 10 nucleotides align to TRBD1. V lost 3 bases to trimming and J lost 11 bases; unmatched junction nucleotides: 9. The CDR3 extends over 14 amino acids. Germline lookup yields CDR1 SNHLY and CDR2 FYNNEI. The CDR3, as DNA: TGTGCCAGCAGTGAGCGGGGACAGGGGAGTGCTGCTTTCTTT. Its translation is CASSERGQGSAAFF.

The chain is built from TRBV27 and TRBJ1-3, with unresolved D. The CDR3 is made up of 13 amino acids. The V gene's germline CDR1 is MNHEY and CDR2 SMNVEV (reference sequence). V gave up 4 bases and J gave up 1 base, with 5 bases separating them. This CDR3 reads CASSSYSGNTIYF. The CDR3 nucleotides are TGTGCCAGCAGTTCCTATTCTGGAAACACCATATATTTT.

This clone was seen just once. The J gene is TRBJ2-1, the V gene TRBV7-9; tentative D call: TRBD2 (6 bases). The CDR3 has 15 residues. Trimming took off 2 bases at V and 7 bases at J, with 15 bases between the two ends. CDR1 and CDR2 from the germline V gene are SEHNR and FQNEAQ (reference sequence). CDR3 protein: CASSLLVDYENEQFF. In DNA, the CDR3 is TGTGCCAGCAGCTTACTAGTGGACTATGAGAATGAGCAGTTCTTC.

The rearrangement links TRBV19 to TRBJ1-4, with TRBD1 matching over 8 bases. From germline, CDR1 is LNHDA and CDR2 SQIVND (reference sequence). The CDR3 consists of 16 residues. Trimming removed 5 bases from V and 4 bases from J; junction bases left unmatched: 9. CDR3 loop: CASSRDRWTFNEKLFF. CDR3 nucleotide sequence: TGTGCCAGTAGTCGGGACAGGTGGACCTTTAATGAAAAACTGTTTTTT.

The chain links TRBV20-1 to TRBJ1-2; no clear D gene. Germline V gives CDR1 DFQATT, CDR2 SNEGSKA (reference sequence). The V gene lost 7 bases and the J gene lost 1 base, with 7 bases spanning the gap. This CDR3 is 11 amino acids long. In nucleotides, the CDR3 is TGCAGTGGAGGGTATAACTATGGCTACACCTTC. It codes for CSGGYNYGYTF.

The rearrangement joins TRBV27 to TRBJ1-1, with 8 positions matching TRBD1. Germline CDR1 is MNHEY and CDR2 is SMNVEV (reference sequence). CDR3 length: 15 amino acids. V gave up 5 bases and J gave up 1 base; unmatched junction bases: 6. The CDR3 spells CASSIDRGRNTEAFF. For the CDR3, the DNA is TGTGCCAGCAGTATCGACAGGGGCCGGAACACTGAAGCTTTCTTT.

The chain carries TRBV2 and TRBJ2-1; 8 bases align to TRBD2. Germline V gene sequence: CDR1 SNHLY, CDR2 FYNNEI. The CDR3 extends over 15 amino acids. V lost 6 bases and J lost 3; bases outside the gene matches: 7. CDR3 DNA: TGTGCCAGCAGCGGGGGAAGCGGGGGCTACAATGAGCAGTTCTTC. This codes for CASSGGSGGYNEQFF. Complete variable domain (other parts from reference TRBV2 and TRBJ2-1): EPEVTQTPSHQVTQMGQEVILRCVPISNHLYFYWYRQILGQKVEFLVSFYNNEISEKSEIFDDQFSVERPDGSNFTLKIRSTKLEDSAMYFCASSGGSGGYNEQFFGPGTRLTVL.

The J gene is TRBJ2-7, the V gene TRBV5-1; 9 nucleotides match TRBD1. There are 15 residues in the CDR3. V lost 4 bases to trimming and J lost 6 bases; unmatched junction nucleotides: 11. Germline lookup yields CDR1 SGHRS and CDR2 YFSETQ. The CDR3, as DNA: TGCGCCAGCAGCCCTAAGACAGGGGGTCCCCTCGAGCAGTACTTC. Its translation is CASSPKTGGPLEQYF.

J is TRBJ1-1 and V is TRBV10-1; no firm D call. This CDR3 spans 14 amino acids. The V end was cut by 3 bases, the J end by 0 bases, with 8 bases between. Germline CDR1 reads WNHNN; CDR2 reads SYGVQD (reference sequence). This CDR3 is CASSDSGLNTEAFF. The CDR3 DNA follows: TGCGCCAGCAGTGACTCAGGTCTGAACACTGAAGCTTTCTTT.

The chain links TRBV30 to TRBJ1-2, with a possible D match to TRBD1 (5 bases). V shed 3 bases and J shed 7 bases, with 15 bases lying between them. Germline assignment: CDR1 GTSNPN and CDR2 SVGIG (reference sequence). CDR3 length: 13 residues. The CDR3 DNA follows: TGTGCCTGGAGAAGTGACAGCGGGGGTGGCTACACCTTC. This encodes CAWRSDSGGGYTF.

This chain uses TRBV19 with TRBJ1-5, with 11 bases identical to TRBD1. CDR3 length: 15 residues. Germline-derived CDR1 and CDR2 are LNHDA and SQIVND (reference sequence). The V segment lost 7 bases and the J segment 5 bases; nucleotides outside the gene matches: 7. The CDR3 DNA reads TGTGCCAGTAAAGGGACAGGGGGGATGTATCAGCCCCAGCATTTT. Protein sequence: CASKGTGGMYQPQHF.

The CDR3 region has the DNA TGTGCCAGCTCACCACCCCAGGGCACAGATACGCAGTATTTT. Protein sequence: CASSPPQGTDTQYF. The V and J genes are TRBV18 and TRBJ2-3; D is ambiguous. This CDR3 is 14 amino acids long. V was pared by 0 bases and J by 1 base, with 5 bases between. Germline V gives CDR1 KGHSH, CDR2 LQKENI.

The J gene is TRBJ2-1, the V gene TRBV7-2; D remains unclear. With 2 bases removed from V and 4 bases from J, the gap between germline ends came to 9 bases. Per the germline V gene, CDR1 is SGHTA and CDR2 is FQGNSA. CDR3 length: 14 residues. The CDR3 sequence is CASSLPGSYNEQFF. CDR3 sequence (DNA): TGTGCCAGCAGCTTACCCGGGTCTTACAATGAGCAGTTCTTC.